These 26 T cell receptor beta chains originate from one sample sequenced in a study of radiation and T cells in renal cell carcinoma. Time point here: baseline pretreatment blood. Treatment defined: 15 Gy SBRT to primary tumor, nephrectomy 4 weeks later. The table came from immunoSEQ multiplex PCR; TCRdb's copy has only in-frame clones and leaves some out. The sample lists about 130,000 clones; roughly 80% were seen once. The sequences come from blood, collected from a patient whose treatment included radiotherapy and nephrectomy. The receptors originated from an older woman with renal cell carcinoma.

CDR3 bases: TGTGCCAGCAGCTTACCCCAGACACAGGGGACCTACGAGCAGTACTTC. The encoded protein is CASSLPQTQGTYEQYF. V usage is TRBV11-2 and J usage is TRBJ2-7; 7 bases map to TRBD1. Germline CDR1 and CDR2: SGHAT and FQNNGV. This CDR3 is 16 amino acids long. The trim removed 2 bases at V and 2 bases at J, leaving 9 bases unmatched.

This chain links TRBV6-6 with TRBJ1-5; D is possibly TRBD1 (6 bases). V was trimmed by 5 bases and J by 5 bases, leaving 13 bases between them. From germline, CDR1 is MNHNY and CDR2 SVGAGI (reference sequence). This CDR3 contains 14 residues. CDR3 DNA: TGTGCCAGCAGTCCCGGACAGAAGCATCAGCCCCAGCATTTT. This encodes CASSPGQKHQPQHF.

The chain is built from TRBV11-2 and TRBJ2-3, with 8 bases fitting TRBD2. The CDR3 covers 15 residues. The junction had 5 bases not matched to a gene; V was cut back by 6 bases and J by 0 bases. CDR1 and CDR2 (germline): SGHAT, FQNNGV. The CDR3 sequence: CASSLSGVSTDTQYF. The CDR3 DNA reads TGTGCCAGCAGTCTTAGCGGGGTCAGCACAGATACGCAGTATTTT. The whole variable domain, filled in from reference TRBV11-2 and TRBJ2-3, reads EAGVAQSPRYKIIEKRQSVAFWCNPISGHATLYWYQQILGQGPKLLIQFQNNGVVDDSQLPKDRFSAERLKGVDSTLKIQPAKLEDSAVYLCASSLSGVSTDTQYFGPGTRLTVL.

V and J are TRBV27 and TRBJ2-1; 12 bases line up with TRBD2. The V gene end was trimmed by 5 bases and the J gene end by 2 bases; junction bases not matched to a gene: 4. The CDR3 spans 16 residues. Looked up from germline, CDR1 is MNHEY and CDR2 is SMNVEV (reference sequence). DNA of the CDR3: TGTGCCAGCAGTCCCGCTAGCGGGAGGGCCTACAATGAGCAGTTCTTC. Its translation is CASSPASGRAYNEQFF.

The chain uses TRBV2 and TRBJ1-5; D perhaps matches TRBD1 (5 bases). The CDR3 extends over 13 amino acids. V shed 8 bases and J shed 2 bases, with 10 bases lying between them. Germline values: CDR1 SNHLY, CDR2 FYNNEI. CDR3 sequence reads: CASGQGRNQPQHF. The CDR3 DNA is TGTGCCAGCGGCCAGGGTCGCAATCAGCCCCAGCATTTT. Variable domain in full (rest from reference TRBV2 and TRBJ1-5): EPEVTQTPSHQVTQMGQEVILRCVPISNHLYFYWYRQILGQKVEFLVSFYNNEISEKSEIFDDQFSVERPDGSNFTLKIRSTKLEDSAMYFCASGQGRNQPQHFGDGTRLSIL.

CDR3 in amino acids: CASSTSGGVNSPLHF. DNA for the CDR3: TGTGCCAGCAGCACATCGGGGGGGGTTAATTCACCCCTCCACTTT. The J gene is TRBJ1-6, the V gene TRBV6-5, with D perhaps TRBD1 (5 bases). V gave up 6 bases and J gave up 6 bases, with 15 bases separating them. This CDR3 is built from 15 residues. Germline V gives CDR1 MNHEY, CDR2 SVGAGI.

This chain links TRBV5-6 with TRBJ2-3; D unresolved. The CDR3 is made up of 12 amino acids. V shed 4 bases and J shed 0 bases, with 3 bases lying between them. Germline V gives CDR1 SGHDT, CDR2 YYEEEE. The CDR3 DNA follows: TGTGCCAGCAGCCTTAGCACAGATACGCAGTATTTT. This sequence encodes CASSLSTDTQYF. Based on the CDR3 plus reference TRBV5-6 and TRBJ2-3, the full variable domain is DAGVTQSPTHLIKTRGQQVTLRCSPKSGHDTVSWYQQALGQGPQFIFQYYEEEERQRGNFPDRFSGHQFPNYSSELNVNALLLGDSALYLCASSLSTDTQYFGPGTRLTVL.

The genes are TRBV7-2 and TRBJ1-3, with 9 bases aligning to TRBD1. With 5 bases clipped from V and 4 bases from J, the junction kept 6 bases outside the gene matches. The CDR3 has 15 amino acids. Germline V lookup: CDR1 SGHTA, CDR2 FQGNSA. DNA for the CDR3: TGTGCCAGCAGCCCCTCCGGGACAGGGGGAAACACCATATATTTT. Translating it yields CASSPSGTGGNTIYF.

The chain links TRBV7-9 to TRBJ1-3; D is ambiguous. Trimming left V 2 bases short and J 0 bases short, with 11 bases between. The CDR3 is 16 amino acids. Germline loops: CDR1 SEHNR, CDR2 FQNEAQ (reference sequence). CDR3 sequence (DNA): TGTGCCAGCAGCTTAAAAGACGAGGTCTCTGGAAACACCATATATTTT. Encoded protein: CASSLKDEVSGNTIYF. Full variable domain (remainder filled in from reference TRBV7-9 and TRBJ1-3): DTGVSQNPRHKITKRGQNVTFRCDPISEHNRLYWYRQTLGQGPEFLTYFQNEAQLEKSRLLSDRFSAERPKGSFSTLEIQRTEQGDSAMYLCASSLKDEVSGNTIYFGEGSWLTVV.

This clone came up a few times. The V gene is TRBV11-2, the J gene TRBJ2-2, with D perhaps matching TRBD1 (6 bases). Germline V gives CDR1 SGHAT, CDR2 FQNNGV. The CDR3 has 15 residues. V was pared by 3 bases and J by 5 bases, with 13 bases between. The CDR3 DNA sequence: TGTGCCAGCAGCTTTCGGCCAGGGACAACCGGGGAGCTGTTTTTT. It specifies CASSFRPGTTGELFF.

This clone was seen once. The chain employs TRBV9 and TRBJ2-2, with 8 nucleotides matching TRBD1. The length of the CDR3 is 17 residues. V was pared by 5 bases and J by 1 base, with 10 bases of the junction left unmatched. Germline V gene sequence: CDR1 SGDLS, CDR2 YYNGEE. CDR3 region: CASSRLGGTGNTGELFF. CDR3 DNA sequence: TGTGCCAGCAGTCGATTAGGAGGGACAGGGAACACCGGGGAGCTGTTTTTT.

The chain couples TRBV29-1 to TRBJ1-1, with D possibly being TRBD1 (5 bases). The CDR3 length is 14 residues. Trimming removed 4 bases at V and 7 bases at J, with 19 bases between. The germline CDR1 and CDR2 sequences are SQVTM and ANQGSEA. The CDR3 protein is CSVVADAYQGEAFF. The CDR3 bases are TGCAGCGTTGTGGCAGACGCCTACCAGGGTGAAGCTTTCTTT.

The chain is built from TRBV28 and TRBJ1-3, with 11 bases identical to TRBD1. CDR3 length equals 15 residues. V lost 4 bases to trimming and J lost 4 bases; unmatched junction nucleotides: 3. Per germline, CDR1 MDHEN and CDR2 SYDVKM. The CDR3 protein is CASSSDRGPGNTIYF. The CDR3 nucleotides read TGTGCCAGCAGTTCGGACAGGGGGCCCGGAAACACCATATATTTT.

This clone appeared once. The chain combines TRBV2 with TRBJ1-4; D not certain. Germline V gene sequence: CDR1 SNHLY, CDR2 FYNNEI. The CDR3 contains 15 residues. CDR3 nucleotides: TGTGCGAGCCAGGCGATACGGGAAGAACGAGAAAAACTGTTTTTT. It encodes CASQAIREEREKLFF.

This chain joins TRBV19 and TRBJ1-3, with unresolved D. The V end lost 8 bases, the J end lost 0 bases, and 11 bases lay between the germline ends. Per the germline V gene, CDR1 is LNHDA and CDR2 is SQIVND (reference sequence). CDR3 length equals 14 residues. CDR3 protein: CASLGGISGNTIYF. CDR3 sequence (DNA): TGTGCCAGTCTAGGAGGGATCTCTGGAAACACCATATATTTT. The variable domain in full, with the rest retrieved from reference TRBV19 and TRBJ1-3, is DGGITQSPKYLFRKEGQNVTLSCEQNLNHDAMYWYRQDPGQGLRLIYYSQIVNDFQKGDIAEGYSVSREKKESFPLTVTSAQKNPTAFYLCASLGGISGNTIYFGEGSWLTVV.

V is TRBV7-2 and J is TRBJ1-3, with TRBD1 as a possible D gene (6 bases). This CDR3 contains 16 residues. Trimming left V 0 bases short and J 2 bases short, with 11 bases between. The V gene's germline CDR1 is SGHTA and CDR2 FQGNSA. The CDR3: CASSLAGRGTGNTIYF. The CDR3 DNA reads TGTGCCAGCAGCTTAGCGGGCAGGGGAACTGGAAACACCATATATTTT.

This clone was seen just once. The CDR3 region is CASSFGREGLYEQFF. The DNA for the CDR3 is TGTGCCAGCAGCTTCGGACGGGAGGGCCTTTATGAGCAGTTCTTC. This rearrangement joins TRBV7-6 to TRBJ2-1; TRBD2 agrees at 8 bases. Germline V lookup: CDR1 SGHVS, CDR2 FNYEAQ. V lost 3 bases to trimming and J lost 8 bases; unmatched junction nucleotides: 9. The CDR3 length is 15 residues. The full variable domain, with the rest looked up from reference TRBV7-6 and TRBJ2-1, is GAGVSQSPRYKVTKRGQDVALRCDPISGHVSLYWYRQALGQGPEFLTYFNYEAQQDKSGLPNDRFSAERPEGSISTLTIQRTEQRDSAMYRCASSFGREGLYEQFFGPGTRLTVL.

This clone was detected only once. The gene calls are TRBV7-2 and TRBJ2-2, with 14 bases identical to TRBD2. The junction had 10 bases not matched to a gene; V was cut back by 5 bases and J by 5 bases. The CDR3 is 18 amino acids. Germline loops: CDR1 SGHTA, CDR2 FQGNSA. As DNA, the CDR3 is TGTGCCAGCAGCCGCACCGGACTAGCGGGAGGAGGGACCGGGGAGCTGTTTTTT. It specifies CASSRTGLAGGGTGELFF.

The table lists this clone with a few counts. The chain is built from TRBV7-2 and TRBJ2-1, with 9 bases fitting TRBD1. Per germline, CDR1 SGHTA and CDR2 FQGNSA. CDR3 length equals 16 residues. V lost 5 bases, J lost 4 bases, and 9 bases stayed unmatched. This CDR3 reads CASSIQGQGNYNEQFF. As DNA, the CDR3 is TGTGCCAGCAGCATTCAGGGACAGGGTAATTACAATGAGCAGTTCTTC.

The genes are TRBV6-5 and TRBJ1-6, with D unresolved. V was shortened by 5 bases and J by 11 bases, with 13 bases between the two germline ends. There are 13 residues in the CDR3. The germline gives CDR1 MNHEY, CDR2 SVGAGI. The CDR3 DNA sequence: TGTGCCAGCAGTCTCTCGGGTTTACCACCCCTCCACTTT. It specifies CASSLSGLPPLHF.

This clone was counted once. V and J are TRBV7-9 and TRBJ2-1, with no clear D. The CDR3 is 12 residues long. Germline values: CDR1 SEHNR, CDR2 FQNEAQ (reference sequence). The ends were cut back, 1 base at V and 5 bases at J, with 3 bases in the middle. In nucleotides, the CDR3 is TGTGCCAGCAGCTTAGGTGACAATGAGCAGTTCTTC. This encodes CASSLGDNEQFF.

The chain employs TRBV5-6 and TRBJ1-2, with 9 bases lining up with TRBD1. The trim removed 2 bases at V and 7 bases at J, leaving 9 bases unmatched. The CDR3 has 15 amino acids. In germline, CDR1 is SGHDT, CDR2 YYEEEE. CDR3 in DNA: TGTGCCAGCAGCTTTAAACCGGGACAGGGCTTTGGCTACACCTTC. Translating gives CASSFKPGQGFGYTF.

V and J are TRBV6-6 and TRBJ1-6, with D unresolved. Germline lookup yields CDR1 MNHNY and CDR2 SVGAGI (reference sequence). With 0 bases removed from V and 4 bases from J, the gap between germline ends came to 10 bases. This CDR3 contains 16 residues. CDR3: CASSYSGSPYNSPLHF. The CDR3 DNA reads as TGTGCCAGCAGTTACTCGGGAAGCCCTTATAATTCACCCCTCCACTTT.

The rearrangement uses TRBV27 and TRBJ2-2; D uncertain. The germline V gene has CDR1 MNHEY and CDR2 SMNVEV (reference sequence). V lost 4 bases and J lost 4, with 4 bases in between. This CDR3 has 12 amino acids. This CDR3 is CASSSPTGELFF. The CDR3 DNA sequence: TGTGCCAGCAGTTCCCCCACCGGGGAGCTGTTTTTT.

The DNA of the CDR3 is TGTGCCAGCGGGCACAATCAGCCCCAGCATTTT. Its translation is CASGHNQPQHF. The rearrangement links TRBV28 to TRBJ1-5; D is ambiguous. CDR3 length equals 11 residues. Trimming removed 8 bases from V and 3 bases from J, with 5 bases in between. Germline V gene data show CDR1 as MDHEN and CDR2 as SYDVKM.

This chain uses TRBV28 with TRBJ1-5; no firm D call. The CDR3 runs to 14 residues. The V end lost 3 bases, the J end lost 4 bases, and 10 bases lay between the germline ends. Germline V gives CDR1 MDHEN, CDR2 SYDVKM. The CDR3 loop reads CASSLRLGNQPQHF. CDR3 nucleotide sequence: TGTGCCAGCAGTTTGAGGTTAGGGAATCAGCCCCAGCATTTT.